This T cell receptor beta chain appears in the sequencing data of a study of T cells in Graves' hyperthyroidism and ophthalmopathy. Germline V CDR1 and CDR2: MNHEY, SMNVEV (reference sequence). Germline trimming cut 6 bases from V and 4 bases from J; bases unmatched to any gene: 9. The CDR3 covers 15 residues. The TCR beta CDR3 regions underwent amplification using RNA transcripts as the source. HTBI primers were employed in a first-round RT-PCR of the TCR CDR3. MiXCR, applied by TCRdb to the multiplex PCR reads, yields one record per CDR3 protein. The sample consists of a few hundred thousand distinct CDR3 sequences, 15% to 19% of them appearing once. This clonotype was counted ten times or more.

Source material: blood. The origin of this receptor is a woman aged 25 to 39 with Graves' hyperthyroidism. The chain carries TRBV27 and TRBJ2-7; 10 nucleotides match TRBD2. CDR3 sequence: CASSLVERGGYEQYF. The CDR3 DNA follows: TGTGCCAGCAGCCTAGTCGAGCGGGGGGGATACGAGCAGTACTTC.